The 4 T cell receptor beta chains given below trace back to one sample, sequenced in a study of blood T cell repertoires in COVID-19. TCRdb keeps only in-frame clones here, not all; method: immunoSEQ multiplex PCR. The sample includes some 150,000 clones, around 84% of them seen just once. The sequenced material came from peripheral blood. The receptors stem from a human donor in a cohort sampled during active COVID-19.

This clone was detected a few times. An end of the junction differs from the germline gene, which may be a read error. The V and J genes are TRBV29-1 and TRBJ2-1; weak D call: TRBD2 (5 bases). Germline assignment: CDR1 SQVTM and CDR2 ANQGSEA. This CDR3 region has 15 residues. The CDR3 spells CSVEGRGGRFNEQFF. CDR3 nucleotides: TGCAGCGTCGAAGGTCGGGGTGGGCGGTTCAATGAGCAGTTCTTC.

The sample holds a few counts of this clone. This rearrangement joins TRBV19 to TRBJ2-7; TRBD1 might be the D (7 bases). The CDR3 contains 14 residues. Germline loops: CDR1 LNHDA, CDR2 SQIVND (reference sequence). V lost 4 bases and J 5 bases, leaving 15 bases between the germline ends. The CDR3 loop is CASSRQGDWDEQYF. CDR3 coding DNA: TGTGCCAGTAGTAGGCAGGGGGACTGGGACGAGCAGTACTTC.

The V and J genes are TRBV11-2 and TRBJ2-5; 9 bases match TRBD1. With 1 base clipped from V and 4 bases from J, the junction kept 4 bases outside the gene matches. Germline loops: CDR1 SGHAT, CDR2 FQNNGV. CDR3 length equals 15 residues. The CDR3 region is CASSLASTGGETQYF. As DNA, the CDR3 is TGTGCCAGCAGCTTAGCCTCGACAGGGGGAGAGACCCAGTACTTC.

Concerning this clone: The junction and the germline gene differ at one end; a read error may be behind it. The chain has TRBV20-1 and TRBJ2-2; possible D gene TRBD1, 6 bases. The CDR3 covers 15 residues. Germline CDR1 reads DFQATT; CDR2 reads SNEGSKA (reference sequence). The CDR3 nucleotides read TGCAGTGCTAGTCATGGGGGCCTGAACGCCGGGGAGCTGTTTTTT. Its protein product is CSASHGGLNAGELFF.